This TCR beta chain was identified during a study of blood T cell repertoires in COVID-19. The CDR3 has 14 amino acids. V lost 7 bases and J lost 3; bases outside the gene matches: 2. CDR1 KGHDR and CDR2 SFDVKD come from the germline V gene. A note on this clone: Distinct nucleotide sequences in the sample also encode this CDR3.

Assay: immunoSEQ multiplex PCR; the TCRdb copy retains only in-frame clones and omits some. The data hold some 530,000 clones, with 70% to 90% observed a single time. The genes are TRBV24-1 and TRBJ2-2, with 9 positions matching TRBD1. Material: PBMCs or T cells enriched from blood (not recorded which). This TCR was recovered from a woman aged 55-69 years who had recovered from COVID-19. The DNA of the CDR3 is TGTGCCACCAGGAGGACAGGGGACACCGGGGAGCTGTTTTTT. The encoded protein is CATRRTGDTGELFF.